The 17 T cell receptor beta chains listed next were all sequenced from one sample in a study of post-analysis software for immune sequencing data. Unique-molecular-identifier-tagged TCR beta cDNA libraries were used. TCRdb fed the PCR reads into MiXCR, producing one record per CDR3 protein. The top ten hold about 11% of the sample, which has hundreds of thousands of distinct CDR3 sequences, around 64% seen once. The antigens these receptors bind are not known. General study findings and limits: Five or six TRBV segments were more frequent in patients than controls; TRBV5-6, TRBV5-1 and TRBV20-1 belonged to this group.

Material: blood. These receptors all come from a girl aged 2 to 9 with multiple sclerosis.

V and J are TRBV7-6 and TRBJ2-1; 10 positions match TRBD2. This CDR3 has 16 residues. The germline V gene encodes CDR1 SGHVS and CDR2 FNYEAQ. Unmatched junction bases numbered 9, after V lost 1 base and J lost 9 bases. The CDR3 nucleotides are TGTGCCAGCAGCTTAGACAGCGGGGGGGCGAGGACTGAGCAGTTCTTC. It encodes CASSLDSGGARTEQFF.

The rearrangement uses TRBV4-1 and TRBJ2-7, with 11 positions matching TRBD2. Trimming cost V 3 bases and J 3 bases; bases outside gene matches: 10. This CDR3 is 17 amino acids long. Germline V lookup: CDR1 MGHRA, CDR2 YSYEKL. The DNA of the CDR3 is TGCGCCAGCAGCCAGGGTACACTAGCGGGAGCTGTCTACGAGCAGTACTTC. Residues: CASSQGTLAGAVYEQYF.

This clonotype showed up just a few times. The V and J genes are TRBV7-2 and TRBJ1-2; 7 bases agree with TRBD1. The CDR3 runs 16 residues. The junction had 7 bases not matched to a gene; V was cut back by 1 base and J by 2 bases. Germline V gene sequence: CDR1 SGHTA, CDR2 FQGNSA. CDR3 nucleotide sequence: TGTGCCAGCAGCTTAGTTCGGCAGGGGGGGAACTATGGCTACACCTTC. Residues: CASSLVRQGGNYGYTF. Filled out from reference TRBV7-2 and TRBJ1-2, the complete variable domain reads GAGVSQSPSNKVTEKGKDVELRCDPISGHTALYWYRQSLGQGLEFLIYFQGNSAPDKSGLPSDRFSAERTGGSVSTLTIQRTQQEDSAVYLCASSLVRQGGNYGYTFGSGTRLTVV.

CDR3 protein: CASSQSPPYSGHEQYF. CDR3 in DNA: TGTGCCAGCAGCCAATCCCCACCCTACAGCGGGCACGAGCAGTACTTC. J is TRBJ2-7 and V is TRBV16, with D possibly matching TRBD2 (6 bases). Per the germline V gene, CDR1 is KGHSY and CDR2 is FQNENV. The V and J ends lost 0 bases and 5 bases respectively, with 17 bases between them. The CDR3 extends over 16 amino acids.

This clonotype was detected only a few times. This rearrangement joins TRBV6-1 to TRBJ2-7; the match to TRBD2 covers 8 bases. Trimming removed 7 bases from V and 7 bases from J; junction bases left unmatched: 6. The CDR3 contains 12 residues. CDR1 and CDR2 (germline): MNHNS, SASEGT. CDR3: CASNSGVGEQYF. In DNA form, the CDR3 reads TGTGCCAGCAATAGCGGGGTAGGTGAGCAGTACTTC.

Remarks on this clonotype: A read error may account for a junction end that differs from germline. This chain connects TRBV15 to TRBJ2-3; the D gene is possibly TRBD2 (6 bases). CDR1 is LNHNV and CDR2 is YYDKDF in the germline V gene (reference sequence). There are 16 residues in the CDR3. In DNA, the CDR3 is TGTGCCACCAGCAGAGACGGCGGTACTAGCACAGATACACAGTATTTT. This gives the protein CATSRDGGTSTDTQYF.

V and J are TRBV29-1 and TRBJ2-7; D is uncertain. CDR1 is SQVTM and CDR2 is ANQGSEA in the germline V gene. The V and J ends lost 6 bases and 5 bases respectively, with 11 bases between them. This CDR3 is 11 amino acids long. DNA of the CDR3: TGCAGCGTCACAGTACACGACGAGCAGTACTTC. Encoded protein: CSVTVHDEQYF.

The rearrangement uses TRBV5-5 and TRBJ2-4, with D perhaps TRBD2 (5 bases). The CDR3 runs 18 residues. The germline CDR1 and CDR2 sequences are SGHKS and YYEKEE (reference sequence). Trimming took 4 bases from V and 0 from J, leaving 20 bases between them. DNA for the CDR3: TGTGCCAGCAGCCCCCGTAGGGAGTCACTTCTAGCCAAAAACATTCAGTACTTC. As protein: CASSPRRESLLAKNIQYF.

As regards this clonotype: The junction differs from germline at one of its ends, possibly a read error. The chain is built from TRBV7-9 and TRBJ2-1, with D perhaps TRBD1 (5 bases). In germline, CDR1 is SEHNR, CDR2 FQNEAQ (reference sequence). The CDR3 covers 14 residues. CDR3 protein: CAGSLGAENNEQFF. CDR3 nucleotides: TGTGCCGGCAGCTTAGGGGCGGAAAACAATGAGCAGTTCTTC.

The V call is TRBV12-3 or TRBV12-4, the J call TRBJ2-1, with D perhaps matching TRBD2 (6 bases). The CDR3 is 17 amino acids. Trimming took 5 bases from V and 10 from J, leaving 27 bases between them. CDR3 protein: CASSAEGGSTTRKEQFF. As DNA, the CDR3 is TGTGCCAGCAGTGCGGAGGGAGGATCAACTACTCGGAAAGAGCAGTTCTTC.

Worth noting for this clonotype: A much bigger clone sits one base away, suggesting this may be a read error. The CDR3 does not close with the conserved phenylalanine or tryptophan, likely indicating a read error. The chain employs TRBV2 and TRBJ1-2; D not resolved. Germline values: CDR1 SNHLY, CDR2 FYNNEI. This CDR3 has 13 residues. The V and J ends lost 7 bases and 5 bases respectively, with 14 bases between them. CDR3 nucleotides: TGTGCCAGCATCCCCAGAAGGGAGTATGGCTACACCGTC. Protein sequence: CASIPRREYGYTV.

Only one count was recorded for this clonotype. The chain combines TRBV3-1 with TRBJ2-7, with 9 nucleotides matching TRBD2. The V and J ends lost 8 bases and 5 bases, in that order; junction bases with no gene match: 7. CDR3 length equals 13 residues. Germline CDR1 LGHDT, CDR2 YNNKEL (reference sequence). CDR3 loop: CASGPAGGDEQYF. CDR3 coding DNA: TGTGCCAGCGGACCAGCGGGAGGCGACGAGCAGTACTTC.

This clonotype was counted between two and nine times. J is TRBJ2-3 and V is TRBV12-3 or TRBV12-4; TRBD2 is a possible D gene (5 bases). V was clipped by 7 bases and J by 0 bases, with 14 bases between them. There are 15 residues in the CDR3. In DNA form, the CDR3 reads TGTGCCAGCACCCCTCAGGAGGTTAGCACAGATACGCAGTATTTT. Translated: CASTPQEVSTDTQYF.

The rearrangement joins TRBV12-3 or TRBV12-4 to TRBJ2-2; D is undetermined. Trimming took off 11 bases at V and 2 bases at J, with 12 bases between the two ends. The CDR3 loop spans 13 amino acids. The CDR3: CAVRTYNTGELFF. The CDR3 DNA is TGTGCCGTACGGACCTATAACACCGGGGAGCTGTTTTTT.

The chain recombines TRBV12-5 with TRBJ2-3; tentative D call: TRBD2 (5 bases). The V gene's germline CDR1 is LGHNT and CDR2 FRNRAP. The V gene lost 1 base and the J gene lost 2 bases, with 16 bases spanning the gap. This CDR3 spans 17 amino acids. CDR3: CASGLALLANHTDTQYF. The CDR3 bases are TGTGCTAGTGGTTTGGCCCTCCTAGCCAACCACACAGATACGCAGTATTTT.

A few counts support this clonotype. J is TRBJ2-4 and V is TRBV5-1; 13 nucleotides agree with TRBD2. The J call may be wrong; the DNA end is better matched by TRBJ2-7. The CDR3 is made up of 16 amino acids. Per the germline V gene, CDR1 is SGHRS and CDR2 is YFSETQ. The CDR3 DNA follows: TGCGCCAGCAGCTTGGAAGGACTAGCGGGAGCCTACGAGCAGTACTTC. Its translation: CASSLEGLAGAYEQYF.

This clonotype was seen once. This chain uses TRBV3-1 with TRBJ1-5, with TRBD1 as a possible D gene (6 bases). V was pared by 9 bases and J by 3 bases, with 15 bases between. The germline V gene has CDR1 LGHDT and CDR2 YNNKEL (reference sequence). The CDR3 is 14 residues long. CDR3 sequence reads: CARSMRTVNQPQHF. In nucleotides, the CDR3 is TGTGCCAGAAGTATGAGGACAGTCAATCAGCCCCAGCATTTT. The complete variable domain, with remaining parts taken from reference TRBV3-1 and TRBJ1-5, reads DTAVSQTPKYLVTQMGNDKSIKCEQNLGHDTMYWYKQDSKKFLKIMFSYNNKELIINETVPNRFSPKSPDKAHLNLHINSLELGDSAVYFCARSMRTVNQPQHFGDGTRLSIL.